The next 25 T cell receptor beta chains were all read from a single sample in a study of T cell changes during pregnancy in multiple sclerosis. Produced via immunoSEQ multiplex PCR; TCRdb's table is partial and in-frame only. This table holds 20,000 to 25,000 clones, 86% found once. The specimen was CD8+ T cells from peripheral blood mononuclear cells, collected in the first trimester of pregnancy. The receptors derive from a female donor in good health, enrolled as a control in a pregnancy study.

V gene TRBV6-1 combines with J gene TRBJ2-5; TRBD2 matches 9 bases. With V trimmed by 6 bases and J by 5 bases, 10 bases remained unmatched. Germline CDR1 is MNHNS and CDR2 is SASEGT. The CDR3 consists of 15 residues. DNA for the CDR3: TGTGCCAGCAGCGATGGCGGGGGGGGCGCGGAGACCCAGTACTTC. It codes for CASSDGGGGAETQYF.

The DNA for the CDR3 is TGCGCCAGCAGCCCCGGGACTAGCGACTACAATGAGCAGTTCTTC. This codes for CASSPGTSDYNEQFF. V usage is TRBV4-1 and J usage is TRBJ2-1; TRBD2 agrees at 10 bases. This CDR3 has 15 residues. Germline V lookup: CDR1 MGHRA, CDR2 YSYEKL. The trim removed 4 bases at V and 3 bases at J, leaving 3 bases unmatched.

The V and J genes are TRBV28 and TRBJ2-7; 8 positions agree with TRBD2. This CDR3 has 17 amino acids. The junction had 21 bases not matched to a gene; V was cut back by 8 bases and J by 6 bases. Germline values: CDR1 MDHEN, CDR2 SYDVKM. Here the CDR3 reads CASPLTGGGIRGCEQYF. CDR3 coding DNA: TGTGCCAGCCCACTTACCGGGGGGGGAATAAGGGGGTGCGAGCAGTACTTC.

The rearrangement uses TRBV19 and TRBJ2-1; 11 nucleotides align to TRBD2. Germline V gene data show CDR1 as LNHDA and CDR2 as SQIVND (reference sequence). This CDR3 region has 16 residues. Trimming removed 4 bases from V and 5 bases from J; junction bases left unmatched: 7. CDR3 loop: CASSSDSGGAHNEQFF. In DNA, the CDR3 is TGTGCCAGTAGTAGTGATAGCGGGGGGGCCCACAATGAGCAGTTCTTC.

V gene TRBV9 combines with J gene TRBJ2-6; D unresolved. Trimming stripped 3 bases from V and 2 bases from J, with 12 bases between. Germline loops: CDR1 SGDLS, CDR2 YYNGEE. CDR3 length: 16 residues. In nucleotides, the CDR3 is TGTGCCAGCAGCGCCCTGACGGCGGCTGGGGCCAACGTCCTGACTTTC. Translation: CASSALTAAGANVLTF.

The chain recombines TRBV7-3 with TRBJ2-3; TRBD2 matches at 9 bases. The CDR3 spans 15 residues. The germline gives CDR1 SGHTA, CDR2 FQGTGA. The ends lost 5 bases at V and 3 bases at J; junction bases unmatched: 6. Here the CDR3 DNA reads TGTGCCAGCAGCCGGCGGGGGGGAACTACAGATACGCAGTATTTT. Translating it yields CASSRRGGTTDTQYF.

V is TRBV30 and J is TRBJ1-1; 7 positions agree with TRBD1. This CDR3 is built from 14 residues. Looked up from germline, CDR1 is GTSNPN and CDR2 is SVGIG (reference sequence). Trimming at V came to 0 bases and at J to 4 bases, leaving 5 bases not matched to a gene. The CDR3 coding sequence is TGTGCCTGGAGTGTTAGGGCAGGGGGCACTGAAGCTTTCTTT. Amino acids: CAWSVRAGGTEAFF. Looking up the rest from reference TRBV30 and TRBJ1-1 gives the full variable domain: SQTIHQWPATLVQPVGSPLSLECTVEGTSNPNLYWYRQAAGRGLQLLFYSVGIGQISSEVPQNLSASRPQDRQFILSSKKLLLSDSGFYLCAWSVRAGGTEAFFGQGTRLTVV.

V usage is TRBV7-2 and J usage is TRBJ2-3; 9 bases align to TRBD1. The trim removed 0 bases at V and 6 bases at J, leaving 10 bases unmatched. CDR3 length equals 17 residues. The V gene's germline CDR1 is SGHTA and CDR2 FQGNSA. CDR3 sequence (DNA): TGTGCCAGCAGCTTAGCCTTTGGCGGGGGACAGGGCGATACGCAGTATTTT. It encodes CASSLAFGGGQGDTQYF.

The chain combines TRBV27 with TRBJ2-7; 8 bases line up with TRBD1. CDR1 and CDR2 (germline): MNHEY, SMNVEV (reference sequence). The CDR3 is 15 amino acids. Unmatched junction bases numbered 12, after V lost 5 bases and J lost 6 bases. The CDR3 sequence: CASSQITGGSIEQYF. The CDR3 DNA is TGTGCCAGCAGTCAAATCACAGGGGGTTCGATCGAGCAGTACTTC.

The rearrangement links TRBV13 to TRBJ1-2; TRBD1 matches 8 bases. This CDR3 is 14 amino acids long. Trimming removed 5 bases from V and 7 bases from J; junction bases left unmatched: 9. Germline loops: CDR1 PRHDT, CDR2 FYEKMQ (reference sequence). This CDR3 reads CASSHRTGFGGYTF. The CDR3 bases are TGTGCCAGCAGCCACCGGACAGGGTTTGGTGGCTACACCTTC.

This clone showed up just once. The chain joins TRBV9 to TRBJ1-3; 10 bases line up with TRBD1. The CDR3 totals 16 residues. Per germline, CDR1 SGDLS and CDR2 YYNGEE. With V trimmed by 4 bases and J by 6 bases, 10 bases remained unmatched. The CDR3 coding sequence is TGTGCCAGCAGCTCGGATATGGGACAGGGGAAAAACACCATATATTTT. This encodes CASSSDMGQGKNTIYF.

The chain combines TRBV7-9 with TRBJ2-3; no clear D. The CDR3 loop spans 13 amino acids. Trimming left V 4 bases short and J 1 base short, with 6 bases between. Germline V gene lookup returns CDR1 SEHNR and CDR2 FQNEAQ (reference sequence). CDR3 residues: CASSSPGTDTQYF. The CDR3 nucleotides are TGTGCCAGCAGCTCCCCGGGCACAGATACGCAGTATTTT.

The rearrangement links TRBV4-3 to TRBJ2-7, with D unclear. Germline V gene data show CDR1 as LGHNA and CDR2 as YSLEER. This CDR3 has 14 amino acids. V was trimmed by 1 base and J by 0 bases, leaving 7 bases between them. For the CDR3, the DNA is TGCGCCAGCAGCCAAGGTCAGAACTCCTACGAGCAGTACTTC. Translating gives CASSQGQNSYEQYF.

This clone was detected once. The chain uses TRBV9 and TRBJ2-2; perhaps TRBD2 as D (6 bases). Germline loops: CDR1 SGDLS, CDR2 YYNGEE. This CDR3 is 13 amino acids long. V was clipped by 4 bases and J by 4 bases, with 8 bases between them. The chain's CDR3 is CASSLGGTGELFF. CDR3 nucleotide sequence: TGTGCCAGCAGCCTGGGGGGCACCGGGGAGCTGTTTTTT.

The chain employs TRBV6-5 and TRBJ1-5, with D possibly matching TRBD1 (6 bases). V was trimmed by 6 bases and J by 1 base, leaving 13 bases between them. Germline values: CDR1 MNHEY, CDR2 SVGAGI. This CDR3 is 15 amino acids long. The CDR3 DNA is TGTGCCAGCAGGAAATCCGACAGGAGCAATCAGCCCCAGCATTTT. The encoded protein is CASRKSDRSNQPQHF.

The V and J genes are TRBV9 and TRBJ1-1, with D maybe TRBD1 (5 bases). CDR3 length equals 14 residues. From germline, CDR1 is SGDLS and CDR2 YYNGEE. V was cut by 2 bases and J by 8 bases, with 16 bases left in between. The CDR3 nucleotides are TGTGCCAGCAGCGTCTCTGAGGTGGGGCCAGAAGCTTTCTTT. Translated: CASSVSEVGPEAFF.

The rearrangement links TRBV9 to TRBJ2-1; 7 bases line up with TRBD2. Germline V lookup: CDR1 SGDLS, CDR2 YYNGEE. V lost 3 bases, J lost 9 bases, and 6 bases stayed unmatched. The CDR3 contains 13 residues. DNA of the CDR3: TGTGCCAGCAGCGAGGACGGGGGGACTGAGCAGTTCTTC. As protein: CASSEDGGTEQFF.

This clone has only one observation. The chain recombines TRBV4-3 with TRBJ1-1; D is uncertain. This CDR3 comprises 15 residues. V lost 3 bases, J lost 2 bases, and 13 bases lay in between. CDR1 and CDR2 (germline): LGHNA, YSLEER. The CDR3 sequence: CASSHYAGSNTEAFF. For the CDR3, the DNA is TGCGCCAGCAGCCACTACGCCGGTTCTAACACTGAAGCTTTCTTT.

The chain carries TRBV4-2 and TRBJ2-7; D is undetermined. CDR3 length: 17 residues. Between the trimmed V and J ends, which lost 1 base and 3 bases, there was a span of 19 bases. Germline lookup yields CDR1 LGHNA and CDR2 YNFKEQ. CDR3 amino acids: CASSQVWAFRSIYEQYF. DNA of the CDR3: TGTGCCAGCAGCCAAGTTTGGGCTTTCCGTTCTATCTACGAGCAGTACTTC.

V and J are TRBV6-1 and TRBJ2-7; the match to TRBD1 covers 7 bases. The CDR3 is 12 amino acids. Trimming took 8 bases from V and 1 from J; bases not matched to a gene: 2. The germline V gene has CDR1 MNHNS and CDR2 SASEGT. The CDR3 spells CASGGQSYEQYF. The CDR3 DNA follows: TGTGCCAGCGGGGGACAGTCCTACGAGCAGTACTTC.

The chain recombines TRBV18 with TRBJ1-5, with TRBD1 identical over 11 bases. The CDR3 has 16 amino acids. Germline V gene data show CDR1 as KGHSH and CDR2 as LQKENI. J was trimmed by 6 bases and V by 3 bases; bases with no gene match: 7. The CDR3 here is CASSPAGTGGRQPQHF. CDR3 nucleotide sequence: TGTGCCAGCTCACCTGCAGGGACAGGGGGACGTCAGCCCCAGCATTTT.

The V and J genes are TRBV11-3 and TRBJ1-2, with 7 positions matching TRBD1. J lost 6 bases, V lost 2 bases, and 6 bases had no gene match. Germline-derived CDR1 and CDR2 are SGHNT and YENEEA. This CDR3 region has 14 residues. The CDR3 protein is CASSLNEGAHGYTF. The CDR3 coding sequence is TGTGCCAGCAGCTTAAATGAGGGGGCTCATGGCTACACCTTC. Filled out from reference TRBV11-3 and TRBJ1-2, the complete variable domain reads EAGVVQSPRYKIIEKKQPVAFWCNPISGHNTLYWYLQNLGQGPELLIRYENEEAVDDSQLPKDRFSAERLKGVDSTLKIQPAELGDSAVYLCASSLNEGAHGYTFGSGTRLTVV.

This clone was observed a few times. The rearrangement joins TRBV7-9 to TRBJ1-4; D gene uncertain. Germline V lookup: CDR1 SEHNR, CDR2 FQNEAQ (reference sequence). This CDR3 contains 16 residues. The ends were cut back, 5 bases at V and 8 bases at J, with 21 bases in the middle. The CDR3 coding sequence is TGTGCCAGCAGCACGATGGCCCAGCGGACGGAGGAAAAACTGTTTTTT. This codes for CASSTMAQRTEEKLFF. Variable domain in full (rest from reference TRBV7-9 and TRBJ1-4): DTGVSQNPRHKITKRGQNVTFRCDPISEHNRLYWYRQTLGQGPEFLTYFQNEAQLEKSRLLSDRFSAERPKGSFSTLEIQRTEQGDSAMYLCASSTMAQRTEEKLFFGSGTQLSVL.

CDR3 amino acids: CASSQDHSGANVLTF. Here the CDR3 DNA reads TGCGCCAGCAGCCAAGACCACTCTGGGGCCAACGTCCTGACTTTC. This chain uses TRBV4-3 with TRBJ2-6; D not certain. V lost 0 bases and J 0 bases, leaving 3 bases between the germline ends. CDR3 length: 15 residues. Germline loops: CDR1 LGHNA, CDR2 YSLEER.

The chain links TRBV28 to TRBJ1-5; D remains ambiguous. Germline CDR1 and CDR2: MDHEN and SYDVKM. Trimming took 6 bases from V and 5 from J, leaving 17 bases between them. The CDR3 totals 15 residues. Here the CDR3 DNA reads TGTGCCAGCAGCCACGGGTCCTCGGTGGATCAGCCCCAGCATTTT. Amino acids: CASSHGSSVDQPQHF.